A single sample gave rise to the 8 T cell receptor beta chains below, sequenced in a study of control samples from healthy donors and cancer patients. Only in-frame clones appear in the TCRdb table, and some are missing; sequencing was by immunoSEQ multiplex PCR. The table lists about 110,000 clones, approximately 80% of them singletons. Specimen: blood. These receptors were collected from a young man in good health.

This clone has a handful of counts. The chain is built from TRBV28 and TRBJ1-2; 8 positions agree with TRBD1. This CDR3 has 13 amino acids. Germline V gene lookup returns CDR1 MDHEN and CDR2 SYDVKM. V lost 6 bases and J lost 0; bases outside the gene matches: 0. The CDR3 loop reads CASRTGANYGYTF. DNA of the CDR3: TGTGCCAGCAGGACAGGGGCTAACTATGGCTACACCTTC.

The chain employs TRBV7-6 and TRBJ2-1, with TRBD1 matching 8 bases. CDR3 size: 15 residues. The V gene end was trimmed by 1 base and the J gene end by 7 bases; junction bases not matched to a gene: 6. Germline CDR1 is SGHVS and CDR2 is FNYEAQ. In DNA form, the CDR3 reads TGTGCCAGCAGCTTAGGACAGGGGAAGGCGAATGAGCAGTTCTTC. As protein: CASSLGQGKANEQFF.

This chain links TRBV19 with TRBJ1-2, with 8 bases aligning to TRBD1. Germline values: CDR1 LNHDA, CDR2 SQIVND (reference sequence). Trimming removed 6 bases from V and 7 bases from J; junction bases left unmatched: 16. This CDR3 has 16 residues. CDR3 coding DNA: TGTGCCAGTAGGACCACTGCAGGGGGCCCTTTAGGTGGCTACACCTTC. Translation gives CASRTTAGGPLGGYTF.

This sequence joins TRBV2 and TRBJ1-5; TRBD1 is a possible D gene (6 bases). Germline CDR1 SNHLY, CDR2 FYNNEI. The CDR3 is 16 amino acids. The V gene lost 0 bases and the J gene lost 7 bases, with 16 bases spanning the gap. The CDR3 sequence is CASSEAQGGGHQPQHF. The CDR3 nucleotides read TGTGCCAGCAGTGAAGCGCAAGGGGGAGGGCACCAGCCCCAGCATTTT.

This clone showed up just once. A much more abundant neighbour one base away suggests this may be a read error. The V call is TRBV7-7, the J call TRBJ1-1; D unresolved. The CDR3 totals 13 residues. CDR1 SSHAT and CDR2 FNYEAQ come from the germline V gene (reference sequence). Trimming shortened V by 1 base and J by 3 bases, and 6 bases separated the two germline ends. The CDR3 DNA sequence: TGTGCCAGCAGCTTAGAGGTGGACACTGAAGCTTTCTTT. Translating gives CASSLEVDTEAFF.

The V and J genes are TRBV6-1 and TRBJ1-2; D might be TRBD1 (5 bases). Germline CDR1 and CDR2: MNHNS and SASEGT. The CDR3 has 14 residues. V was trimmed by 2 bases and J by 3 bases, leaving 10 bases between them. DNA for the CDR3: TGTGCCAGCAGTGAATCAGGGAAGCACTATGGCTACACCTTC. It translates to CASSESGKHYGYTF.

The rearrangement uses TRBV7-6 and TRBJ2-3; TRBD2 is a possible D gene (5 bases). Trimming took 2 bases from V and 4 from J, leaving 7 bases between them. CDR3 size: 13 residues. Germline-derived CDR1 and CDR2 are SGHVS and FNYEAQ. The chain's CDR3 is CASSLRGSDTQYF. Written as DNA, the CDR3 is TGTGCCAGCAGCTTACGGGGTTCAGATACGCAGTATTTT.

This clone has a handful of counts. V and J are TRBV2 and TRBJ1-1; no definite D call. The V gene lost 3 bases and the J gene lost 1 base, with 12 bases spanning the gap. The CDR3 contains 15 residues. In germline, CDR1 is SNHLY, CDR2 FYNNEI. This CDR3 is CASSDVSLKNTEAFF. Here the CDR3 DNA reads TGTGCCAGCAGTGACGTCTCCCTCAAGAACACTGAAGCTTTCTTT.